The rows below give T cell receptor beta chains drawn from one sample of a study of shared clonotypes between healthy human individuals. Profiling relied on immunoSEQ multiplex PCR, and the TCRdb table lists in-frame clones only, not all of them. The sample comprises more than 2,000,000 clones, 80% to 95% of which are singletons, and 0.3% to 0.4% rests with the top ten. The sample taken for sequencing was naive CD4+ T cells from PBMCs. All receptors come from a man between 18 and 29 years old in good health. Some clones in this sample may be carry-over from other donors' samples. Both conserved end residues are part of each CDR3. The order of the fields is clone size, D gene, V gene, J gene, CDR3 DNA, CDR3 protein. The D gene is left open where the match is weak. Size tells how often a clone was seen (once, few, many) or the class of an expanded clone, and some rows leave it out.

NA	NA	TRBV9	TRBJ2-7	TGTGCCAGCAGCGTAGCGACCGCCGACTCCTACGAGCAGTACTTC	CASSVATADSYEQYF
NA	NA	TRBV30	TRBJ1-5	TGTGCCTGGAGTGAATCCGGGGGACTCGGCCAGCCCCAGCATTTT	CAWSESGGLGQPQHF
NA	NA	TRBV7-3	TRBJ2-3	TGTGCCAGCAGCCTCAAGGGACGAAGGGGGGGCACAGATACGCAGTATTTT	CASSLKGRRGGTDTQYF
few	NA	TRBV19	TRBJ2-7	TGTGCCAGTAGGACTACAGGGGGGGCCTACGAGCAGTACTTC	CASRTTGGAYEQYF
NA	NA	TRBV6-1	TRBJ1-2	TGTGCCAGCAGGGACAGCCCCTCGTATGGCTACACCTTC	CASRDSPSYGYTF
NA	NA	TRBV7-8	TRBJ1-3	TGTGCCAGCAGCTTAGGTTTACAGGGTTCTGGAAACACCATATATTTT	CASSLGLQGSGNTIYF
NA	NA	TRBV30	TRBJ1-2	TGTGCCTGGAGTGTACAAATAGGTTGGGTGGATGGCTACACCTTC	CAWSVQIGWVDGYTF
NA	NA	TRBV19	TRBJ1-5	TGTGCCAGTATCGGGATCGGTCAGCCCCAGCATTTT	CASIGIGQPQHF
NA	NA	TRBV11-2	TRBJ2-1	TGTGCCAGCAGCTTAGATGGGAATGAGCAGTTCTTC	CASSLDGNEQFF
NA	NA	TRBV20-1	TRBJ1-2	TGCAGTGCTAGCACCTATGGCTACACCTTC	CSASTYGYTF
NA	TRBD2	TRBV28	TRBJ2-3	TGTGCCAGTGGGGGACTAGCGGGAGGGCGCACAGATACGCAGTATTTT	CASGGLAGGRTDTQYF
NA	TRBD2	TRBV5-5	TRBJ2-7	TGTGCCAGCAGCCGGACTAGCGGGAGGGGAAACTACGAGCAGTACTTC	CASSRTSGRGNYEQYF
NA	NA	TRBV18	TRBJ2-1	TGTGCCAGCTCCCCCCCCGCCGCCCGTGAGCAGTTCTTC	CASSPPAAREQFF
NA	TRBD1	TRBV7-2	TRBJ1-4	TGTGCCAGCAGCCCTTACAGGGGAGGTGCTAATGAAAAACTGTTTTTT	CASSPYRGGANEKLFF
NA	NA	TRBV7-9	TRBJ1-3	TGTGCCAGCAGCCCCTCTTGGGGGCTAGGAAACACCATATATTTT	CASSPSWGLGNTIYF
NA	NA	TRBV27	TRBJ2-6	TGTGCCAGCAGTATCCCTGGGGCCAACGTCCTGACTTTC	CASSIPGANVLTF
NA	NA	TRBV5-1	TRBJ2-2	TGCGCCAGCAGCTTGAGGAACACCGGGGAGCTGTTTTTT	CASSLRNTGELFF
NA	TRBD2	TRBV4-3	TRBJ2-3	TGCGCCAGCAGCCAAGAGACTAGCGGGAGTTGGTCAGATACGCAGTATTTT	CASSQETSGSWSDTQYF
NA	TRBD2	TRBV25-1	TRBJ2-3	TGTGCCAGCAGCCGGGTCCGGGGGGACACAGATACGCAGTATTTT	CASSRVRGDTDTQYF
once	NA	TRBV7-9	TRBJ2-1	TGTGCCAGCAGTGCTTCAGTGGTATACTCCTACAATGAGCAGTTCTTC	CASSASVVYSYNEQFF
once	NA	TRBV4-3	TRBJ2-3	TGCGCCAGCAGCCAAGATGCAGTTCTGGCGACAGATACGCAGTATTTT	CASSQDAVLATDTQYF
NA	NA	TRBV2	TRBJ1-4	TGTGCCAGCAGCCCTTCACTGACAACTAATGAAAAACTGTTTTTT	CASSPSLTTNEKLFF
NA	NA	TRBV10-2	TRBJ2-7	TGCGCCAGCAGTGAGCCCCCCGGCCTACTGTCCTACGAGCAGTACTTC	CASSEPPGLLSYEQYF
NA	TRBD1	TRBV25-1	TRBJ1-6	TGTGCCAGCAGTGAGTGGGACAGGGGGGTTTCACCCCTCCACTTT	CASSEWDRGVSPLHF
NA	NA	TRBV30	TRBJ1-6	TGTGCCTGGAGCCGATCGGGCAGCCGCGGTTCACCCCTCCACTTT	CAWSRSGSRGSPLHF
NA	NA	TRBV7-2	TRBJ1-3	TGTGCCAGCAGCCGATCTAGAGGGGTCGAATCGGGCTCTGGAAACACCATATATTTT	CASSRSRGVESGSGNTIYF
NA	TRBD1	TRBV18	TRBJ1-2	TGTGCCAGCTCACCCTCGCAGGGGGCAAACTATGGCTACACCTTC	CASSPSQGANYGYTF
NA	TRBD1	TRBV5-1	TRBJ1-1	TGCGCCAGCAGCTTGGGGACAGGCCGGGGTACTGAAGCTTTCTTT	CASSLGTGRGTEAFF
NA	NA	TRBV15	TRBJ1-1	TGTGCCACCAGGGCTGGGTCAGATCTCACTGAAGCTTTCTTT	CATRAGSDLTEAFF
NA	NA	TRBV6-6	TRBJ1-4	TGTGCCAGCAGTTCCCACTACAGATCAACTAATGAAAAACTGTTTTTT	CASSSHYRSTNEKLFF
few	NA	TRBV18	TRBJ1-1	TGTGCCAGCTCACTAGGGGTTCTACCGAACACTGAAGCTTTCTTT	CASSLGVLPNTEAFF
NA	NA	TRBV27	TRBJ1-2	TGTGCCAGCAGTCCCACCGCGGGGAGATTGAACTATGGCTACACCTTC	CASSPTAGRLNYGYTF
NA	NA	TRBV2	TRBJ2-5	TGTGCCAGCAGGGTCTTCGGCGGCCAAGAGACCCAGTACTTC	CASRVFGGQETQYF
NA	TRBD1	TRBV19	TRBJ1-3	TGTGCCAGTAGTAGGGACAGGGGGTTCTCTGGAAACACCATATATTTT	CASSRDRGFSGNTIYF
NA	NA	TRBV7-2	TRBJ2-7	TGTGCCAGCAGCTTAGGAAGGTCCTCCTACGAGCAGTACTTC	CASSLGRSSYEQYF